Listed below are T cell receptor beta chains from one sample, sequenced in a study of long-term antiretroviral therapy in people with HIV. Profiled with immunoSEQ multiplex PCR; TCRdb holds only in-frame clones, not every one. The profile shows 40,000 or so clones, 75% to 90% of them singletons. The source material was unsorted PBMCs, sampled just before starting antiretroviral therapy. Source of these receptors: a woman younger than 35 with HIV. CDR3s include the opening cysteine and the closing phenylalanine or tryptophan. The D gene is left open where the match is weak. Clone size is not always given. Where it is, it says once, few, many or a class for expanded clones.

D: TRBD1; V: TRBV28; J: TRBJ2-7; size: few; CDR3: CASSPTGAGSYEQYF; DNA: TGTGCCAGCAGCCCCACAGGGGCGGGCTCCTACGAGCAGTACTTC
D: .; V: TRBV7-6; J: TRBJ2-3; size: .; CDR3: CASSLENAPDTQYF; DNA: TGTGCCAGCAGCTTAGAAAACGCGCCAGATACGCAGTATTTT
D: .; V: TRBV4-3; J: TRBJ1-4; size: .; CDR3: CASSQDWLTASSLFSNEKLFF; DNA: TGCGCCAGCAGCCAAGATTGGCTGACGGCGTCGTCCCTTTTTTCTAATGAAAAACTGTTTTTT
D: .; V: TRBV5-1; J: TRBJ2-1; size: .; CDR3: CASSGGTVRLEQFF; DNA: TGCGCCAGCAGCGGGGGGACAGTTCGGTTGGAGCAGTTCTTC
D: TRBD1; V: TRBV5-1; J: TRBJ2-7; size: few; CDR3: CASSLNAGGVDEQYF; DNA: TGCGCCAGCAGCTTAAACGCAGGGGGCGTGGACGAGCAGTACTTC
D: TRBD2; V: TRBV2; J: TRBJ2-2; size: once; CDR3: CASRGLAGVSVAGELFF; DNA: TGTGCCAGCAGAGGACTAGCGGGAGTTTCTGTGGCCGGGGAGCTGTTTTTT
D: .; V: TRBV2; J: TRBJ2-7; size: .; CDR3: CASSVRQDAYEQYF; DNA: TGTGCCAGCAGTGTTAGGCAGGACGCCTACGAGCAGTACTTC
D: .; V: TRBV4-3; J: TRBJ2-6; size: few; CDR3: CASSQDGGAGANVLTF; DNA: TGCGCCAGCAGCCAAGATGGGGGCGCTGGGGCCAACGTCCTGACTTTC
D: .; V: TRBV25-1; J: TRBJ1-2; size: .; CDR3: CASSEVGRVGLDGYTF; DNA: TGTGCCAGCAGTGAAGTAGGCAGGGTAGGGCTCGATGGCTACACCTTC
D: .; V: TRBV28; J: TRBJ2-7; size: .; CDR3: CASSGGSYEQYF; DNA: TGTGCCAGCAGTGGGGGCAGCTACGAGCAGTACTTC
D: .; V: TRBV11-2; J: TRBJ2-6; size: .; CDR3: CASSPRDNLGPSGANVLTF; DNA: TGTGCCAGCAGCCCCCGGGACAATTTAGGACCCTCTGGGGCCAACGTCCTGACTTTC
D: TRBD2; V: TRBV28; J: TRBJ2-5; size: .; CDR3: CASSFPRGEGTGQETQYF; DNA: TGTGCCAGCAGTTTCCCTCGTGGGGAGGGCACCGGCCAAGAGACCCAGTACTTC
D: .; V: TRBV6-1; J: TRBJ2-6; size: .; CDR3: CASSEHFRGPPSSGANVLTF; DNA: TGTGCCAGCAGTGAACACTTTCGGGGACCTCCAAGCTCTGGGGCCAACGTCCTGACTTTC
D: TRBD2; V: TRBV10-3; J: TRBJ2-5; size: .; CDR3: CAISGARSQLAQETQYF; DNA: TGTGCCATCAGTGGTGCAAGATCCCAACTAGCGCAAGAGACCCAGTACTTC
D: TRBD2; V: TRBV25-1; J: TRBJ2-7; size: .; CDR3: CASRSGGGLWDEQYF; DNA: TGTGCCAGCAGGTCCGGGGGGGGGCTTTGGGACGAGCAGTACTTC
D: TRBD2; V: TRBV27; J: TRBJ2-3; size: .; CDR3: CASSPSGSTDTQYF; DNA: TGTGCCAGCAGCCCTAGCGGGAGCACAGATACGCAGTATTTT
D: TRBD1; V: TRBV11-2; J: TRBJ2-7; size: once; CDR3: CASSSGQGLYEQYF; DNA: TGTGCCAGCAGTTCGGGACAGGGACTCTACGAGCAGTACTTC
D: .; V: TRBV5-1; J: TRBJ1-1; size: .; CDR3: CASSPTGQMNTEAFF; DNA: TGCGCCAGCAGCCCGACCGGACAGATGAACACTGAAGCTTTCTTT
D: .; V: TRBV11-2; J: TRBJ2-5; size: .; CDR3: CASSLALTGPQETQYF; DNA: TGTGCCAGCAGCTTAGCCCTAACAGGTCCCCAAGAGACCCAGTACTTC
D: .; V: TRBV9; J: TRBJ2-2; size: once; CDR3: CASSVESWPGELFF; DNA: TGTGCCAGCAGCGTAGAATCGTGGCCCGGGGAGCTGTTTTTT
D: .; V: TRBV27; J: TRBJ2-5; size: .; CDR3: CASSSRQAEETQYF; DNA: TGTGCCAGCAGTTCAAGACAGGCCGAAGAGACCCAGTACTTC
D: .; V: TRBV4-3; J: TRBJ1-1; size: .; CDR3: CASSQEGNRYLSRNTEAFF; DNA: TGCGCCAGCAGCCAAGAGGGGAACAGGTATTTAAGCCGGAACACTGAAGCTTTCTTT
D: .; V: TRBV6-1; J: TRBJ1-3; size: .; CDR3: CASSQARNTIYF; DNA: TGTGCCAGCAGTCAGGCGCGAAACACCATATATTTT
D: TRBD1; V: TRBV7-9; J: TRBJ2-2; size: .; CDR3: CASSSRDRVSGELFF; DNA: TGTGCCAGCAGCTCCCGGGACAGGGTTTCCGGGGAGCTGTTTTTT
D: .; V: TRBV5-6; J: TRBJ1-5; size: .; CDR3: CASSLFGPSQPQHF; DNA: TGTGCCAGCAGCTTGTTTGGGCCAAGTCAGCCCCAGCATTTT